The rows below give T cell receptor beta chains drawn from one sample of a study of cytomegalovirus exposure and HLA in healthy donors. Here immunoSEQ multiplex PCR was the method, and the copy in TCRdb shows in-frame clones only, minus some. Among 85,000 to 120,000 clones listed, about 76% were seen once. Input material: PBMCs. The receptors come from a woman in her forties or fifties in good health and CMV-seropositive. The CDR3 runs from the conserved cysteine through the conserved F or W. The order of the fields is D gene, J gene, clone size, V gene, CDR3 DNA, CDR3 protein. A D gene is named only where the DNA matches it firmly. Clone size, where shown, is once, few, many, or a class for clones that have expanded.

TRBD2 | TRBJ2-3 | NA | TRBV5-1 | TGCGCCAGCAGCTTGAGCGGGGCGAGCACAGATACGCAGTATTTT | CASSLSGASTDTQYF
NA | TRBJ2-3 | NA | TRBV30 | TGTGCCTCCTCCCTAGGGGCCCGCACAGATACGCAGTATTTT | CASSLGARTDTQYF
TRBD1 | TRBJ1-2 | NA | TRBV6-5 | TGTGCCAGCAGCCGACAGGGGGCCTATGGCTACACCTTC | CASSRQGAYGYTF
TRBD1 | TRBJ1-2 | NA | TRBV7-2 | TGTGCCAGCAGCTTAGCAGTCAGGGGGCGTTTTGGCTACACCTTC | CASSLAVRGRFGYTF
TRBD1 | TRBJ2-4 | NA | TRBV15 | TGTGCCACCAGCAGAGGGCCGGGACAGGGGGACATTCAGTACTTC | CATSRGPGQGDIQYF
NA | TRBJ2-5 | once | TRBV7-8 | TGTGCCAGCACCCAAGACAGTAAAGAGACCCAGTACTTC | CASTQDSKETQYF
TRBD2 | TRBJ2-1 | NA | TRBV6-1 | TGTGCCAGCAGTGGTACTAGCGGGGGGTTGTACAATGAGCAGTTCTTC | CASSGTSGGLYNEQFF
TRBD1 | TRBJ1-5 | NA | TRBV19 | TGTGCCAGTAGTACCCCCCGACAGGGGGCAGCTCAGCCCCAGCATTTT | CASSTPRQGAAQPQHF
TRBD2 | TRBJ2-7 | NA | TRBV4-2 | TGTGCCAGCAGCTTCCAACCTAGCGGGGGGGCCCACGAGCAGTACTTC | CASSFQPSGGAHEQYF
NA | TRBJ2-5 | NA | TRBV5-1 | TGCGCCAGCAGCTTGGTCCAGAGGGAGACCCAGTACTTC | CASSLVQRETQYF
NA | TRBJ2-5 | NA | TRBV19 | TGTGCCAGTAACCCTACCCCTCAACAGGGCTTCGGGGAGACCCAGTACTTC | CASNPTPQQGFGETQYF
TRBD1 | TRBJ2-7 | NA | TRBV11-2 | TGTGCCAGCAGCCGGACAGGGGGATACGAGCAGTACTTC | CASSRTGGYEQYF
TRBD2 | TRBJ2-3 | once | TRBV7-3 | TGTGCCAGCAGCTTAACGCCCAATGTCGGGGGGGGCACAGATACGCAGTATTTT | CASSLTPNVGGGTDTQYF
TRBD2 | TRBJ2-7 | NA | TRBV6-6 | TGTGCCAGCAATGAACCGGGACTAGCGGGGGAAGAGCAGTACTTC | CASNEPGLAGEEQYF
TRBD1 | TRBJ1-6 | NA | TRBV7-9 | TGTGCCAGCAGAAGGGGGACAGGTAGTAATTCACCCCTCCACTTT | CASRRGTGSNSPLHF
NA | TRBJ2-1 | NA | TRBV7-2 | TGTGCCAGCAGCGACCGGGACAATGAGCAGTTCTTC | CASSDRDNEQFF
NA | TRBJ2-7 | NA | TRBV27 | TGTGCCAGCAGTTCTCCAGGGGCCCCCTACGAGCAGTACTTC | CASSSPGAPYEQYF
NA | TRBJ1-1 | few | TRBV28 | TGTGCCAGCAGTTTATTGAGTGGGGCATGGAACACTGAAGCTTTCTTT | CASSLLSGAWNTEAFF
TRBD1 | TRBJ1-2 | NA | TRBV10-2 | TGCGCCAGCAGTCTTCAGGGGGAGGTGAGCGGCTACACCTTC | CASSLQGEVSGYTF
TRBD1 | TRBJ1-3 | NA | TRBV2 | TGTGCCAGCAGGAGGGGACAGGGGAACACCATATATTTT | CASRRGQGNTIYF
TRBD1 | TRBJ2-5 | NA | TRBV5-1 | TGCGCCAGCAGCCCTCCGGGACAGGGGGAGACCCAGTACTTC | CASSPPGQGETQYF
NA | TRBJ2-3 | NA | TRBV30 | TGTGCCTGGAGTGTACAAGGGGGGGGAGATACGCAGTATTTT | CAWSVQGGGDTQYF
TRBD1 | TRBJ1-6 | NA | TRBV7-2 | TGTGCCAGCAGCTTAGAGTGGGACAGGGGCTCACCCCTCCACTTT | CASSLEWDRGSPLHF
NA | TRBJ2-3 | NA | TRBV5-6 | TGTGCCAGCAGCCCAATACAAGACACATTTGTTGGTACGCAGTATTTT | CASSPIQDTFVGTQYF
TRBD2 | TRBJ2-1 | once | TRBV7-2 | TGTGCCAGCAGCTTGGAGCTAGCGGGGGGGTACAATGAGCAGTTCTTC | CASSLELAGGYNEQFF
TRBD2 | TRBJ2-3 | NA | TRBV4-3 | TGCGCCAGCAGCCAAGCGGGAGGGTCCATCACAGATACGCAGTATTTT | CASSQAGGSITDTQYF
TRBD1 | TRBJ1-5 | NA | TRBV19 | TGTGCCAGTGTTTATGACAGGGGGCTCGGTCAGCCCCAGCATTTT | CASVYDRGLGQPQHF
NA | TRBJ2-2 | NA | TRBV11-3 | TGTGCCAGCAGCTTAGCCACCTATACCGGGGAGCTGTTTTTT | CASSLATYTGELFF
TRBD1 | TRBJ1-2 | NA | TRBV29-1 | TGCAGCGTTGAAGATCTTGAGTCGGACAGGGGAGTTGGGTTCAGTGGCTACACCTTC | CSVEDLESDRGVGFSGYTF
NA | TRBJ2-7 | NA | TRBV5-1 | TGCGCCAGCAGCCCGACAGTCTACGAGCAGTACTTC | CASSPTVYEQYF
NA | TRBJ1-2 | few | TRBV10-2 | TGCGCCAGCAGTGAGTCTTGGCACTATGGCTACACCTTC | CASSESWHYGYTF
TRBD1 | TRBJ2-6 | NA | TRBV6-5 | TGTGCCACACGATTCAACAGGGGCCGAACCAACGTCCTGACTTTC | CATRFNRGRTNVLTF
NA | TRBJ1-2 | NA | TRBV9 | TGTGCCAGCAGCGTAGAGGCCAGGTACTATGGCTACACCTTC | CASSVEARYYGYTF